The rows below give T cell receptor beta chains drawn from one sample of a study of blood T cells in healthy people across ages. TCRdb re-called the 5' RACE reads with MiXCR, one entry per CDR3 protein. The sample shows 850,000 to 1,000,000 distinct CDR3 sequences, roughly half of them seen only once. Sequenced material: blood. These receptors were taken from a woman aged 55-69 years in good health. Both conserved end residues are part of each CDR3. The D gene is left open where the match is weak. The size field is filled for only some rows; it gives once, few, many or a size class.

v_gene: TRBV4-2
len: 14
d_gene: TRBD2
j_gene: TRBJ2-4
abundance: .
CDR3nt: TGTGCCAGCAGCCCACTGGGGGAGGGGAACATTCAGTACTTC
CDR3aa: CASSPLGEGNIQYF

v_gene: TRBV11-2
len: 15
d_gene: TRBD2
j_gene: TRBJ2-1
abundance: .
CDR3nt: TGTGCCAGCAGCCGCCTAGCGGGAGTTTACAATGAGCAGTTCTTC
CDR3aa: CASSRLAGVYNEQFF

v_gene: TRBV7-2
len: 16
d_gene: TRBD2
j_gene: TRBJ2-5
abundance: few
CDR3nt: TGTGCCAGCAGCTTAAAGGGCAGCGGGAGGGTAGAGACCCAGTACTTC
CDR3aa: CASSLKGSGRVETQYF

v_gene: TRBV20-1
len: 15
d_gene: TRBD2
j_gene: TRBJ2-7
abundance: .
CDR3nt: TGCAGTGCTAGAGGGACTAGCGGGGATTCCTACGAGCAGTACTTC
CDR3aa: CSARGTSGDSYEQYF

v_gene: TRBV9
len: 17
d_gene: TRBD1
j_gene: TRBJ1-2
abundance: once
CDR3nt: TGTGCCAGCAGCGCTACCCCCGGGACAGGGGGCCAGGCTGGCTACACCTTC
CDR3aa: CASSATPGTGGQAGYTF

v_gene: TRBV19
len: 18
d_gene: .
j_gene: TRBJ2-7
abundance: .
CDR3nt: TGTGCCAGTAGTCGCCGGGGACCAGGGAATGGGTTGGTGGACGAGCAGTACTTC
CDR3aa: CASSRRGPGNGLVDEQYF

v_gene: TRBV5-6
len: 17
d_gene: .
j_gene: TRBJ2-5
abundance: .
CDR3nt: TGTGCCAGCAGCTTGATTGGGGGGGCCGTGATAGGAGAGACCCAGTACTTC
CDR3aa: CASSLIGGAVIGETQYF

v_gene: TRBV5-1
len: 16
d_gene: .
j_gene: TRBJ2-6
abundance: .
CDR3nt: TGCGCCAGCAGCTTGGGATGGGGCTCTGGGGCCAACGTCCTGACTTTC
CDR3aa: CASSLGWGSGANVLTF

v_gene: TRBV2
len: 17
d_gene: TRBD1
j_gene: TRBJ2-3
abundance: .
CDR3nt: TGTGCCAGCAGTGAAGCCCCAGGGGGCCCCAGCACAGATACGCAGTATTTT
CDR3aa: CASSEAPGGPSTDTQYF

v_gene: TRBV21-1
len: 14
d_gene: .
j_gene: TRBJ2-5
abundance: .
CDR3nt: TGTGCCAGCAGCAAAGAGGCGGGAATGGAGACCCAGTACTTC
CDR3aa: CASSKEAGMETQYF